These 16 T cell receptor beta chains share one sample of origin, sequenced in a study of blood T cell repertoires in COVID-19. Only in-frame clones appear in the TCRdb table, and some are missing; sequencing was by immunoSEQ multiplex PCR. This table holds 250,000 to 300,000 clones, over 65% found once. The specimen was peripheral blood. These receptors originate from a man aged 55-75 years who had recovered from COVID-19.

The chain recombines TRBV6-5 with TRBJ2-7; D is perhaps TRBD2 (7 bases). The CDR3 has 15 residues. Trimming stripped 5 bases from V and 0 bases from J, with 14 bases between. Germline lookup yields CDR1 MNHEY and CDR2 SVGAGI. CDR3 nucleotide sequence: TGTGCCAGCAGTACACAGGGAGGGGCCTCCTACGAGCAGTACTTC. The encoded protein is CASSTQGGASYEQYF.

This clone was found a few times. The chain recombines TRBV19 with TRBJ1-3, with D perhaps TRBD1 (5 bases). The CDR3 sequence is 17 residues long. V lost 5 bases and J lost 0, with 17 bases in between. CDR1 and CDR2 (germline): LNHDA, SQIVND (reference sequence). This CDR3 is CASSSVWGGISGNTIYF. CDR3 in DNA: TGTGCCAGTAGTTCAGTTTGGGGCGGAATCTCTGGAAACACCATATATTTT.

In its sample, this clone was seen a few times. This sequence joins TRBV15 and TRBJ1-3; no firm D call. There are 14 residues in the CDR3. The germline V gene has CDR1 LNHNV and CDR2 YYDKDF (reference sequence). Trimming left V 4 bases short and J 1 base short, with 8 bases between. CDR3 amino acids: CATSTRRSGNTIYF. The CDR3 DNA is TGTGCCACCAGCACGAGGAGATCTGGAAACACCATATATTTT.

The chain employs TRBV10-3 and TRBJ2-1, with a possible D match to TRBD2 (6 bases). CDR3 length: 14 amino acids. The germline CDR1 and CDR2 sequences are ENHRY and SYGVKD. V gave up 4 bases and J gave up 0 bases, with 7 bases separating them. CDR3 bases: TGTGCCATCAGTGGACTAGACTCCTACAATGAGCAGTTCTTC. Translation: CAISGLDSYNEQFF.

As concerns this clone: Other DNA sequences in the same sample also yield this CDR3. This chain connects TRBV5-1 to TRBJ1-1; 8 bases map to TRBD1. This CDR3 has 15 residues. After removal of 2 bases from V and 0 bases from J, the junction contained 3 bases not matched to a gene. Germline-derived CDR1 and CDR2 are SGHRS and YFSETQ. The CDR3 protein is CASSLGQGMNTEAFF. CDR3 DNA sequence: TGCGCCAGCAGCTTAGGACAGGGCATGAACACTGAAGCTTTCTTT.

The genes are TRBV18 and TRBJ2-7; 8 nucleotides match TRBD2. V shed 0 bases, J shed 7 bases, and the junction held 8 bases outside the gene matches. This CDR3 is built from 15 residues. The germline gives CDR1 KGHSH, CDR2 LQKENI. CDR3 nucleotides: TGTGCCAGCTCACCACCGGGGACTAGAGGAATAGAGCAGTACTTC. This sequence encodes CASSPPGTRGIEQYF.

The V gene is TRBV10-3, the J gene TRBJ2-4, with TRBD2 matching 7 bases. V was clipped by 3 bases and J by 7 bases; unmatched bases: 3. The length of the CDR3 is 13 residues. The V gene's germline CDR1 is ENHRY and CDR2 SYGVKD. In DNA, the CDR3 is TGTGCCATCAGTGACAGCGGGATTAACATTCAGTACTTC. The encoded protein is CAISDSGINIQYF.

The chain joins TRBV10-2 to TRBJ2-1; unclear D gene. This CDR3 comprises 17 residues. In germline, CDR1 is WSHSY, CDR2 SAAADI. The V end was cut by 2 bases, the J end by 5 bases, with 19 bases between. Written as DNA, the CDR3 is TGCGCCAGCAGTGAGCCCGCGGCCGACCTTACCCACAATGAGCAGTTCTTC. It translates to CASSEPAADLTHNEQFF.

The chain uses TRBV27 and TRBJ2-4; TRBD1 agrees at 10 bases. The V and J ends lost 6 bases and 1 base, in that order; junction bases with no gene match: 9. The CDR3 sequence is 17 residues long. Germline V gene data show CDR1 as MNHEY and CDR2 as SMNVEV (reference sequence). The CDR3 spells CASSLVTGGLAKNIQYF. In DNA form, the CDR3 reads TGTGCCAGCAGCCTGGTGACAGGGGGCCTTGCCAAAAACATTCAGTACTTC.

This chain connects TRBV6-5 to TRBJ1-2, with 8 bases aligning to TRBD1. CDR1 is MNHEY, CDR2 SVGAGI, per germline. With 8 bases clipped from V and 2 bases from J, the junction kept 4 bases outside the gene matches. This CDR3 has 13 residues. The CDR3: CASGWTGNYGYTF. CDR3 DNA: TGTGCCAGCGGGTGGACAGGGAACTATGGCTACACCTTC.

The CDR3 loop is CASSLISGEQYF. Here the CDR3 DNA reads TGCGCCAGCAGCCTCATATCGGGCGAGCAGTACTTC. V is TRBV5-1 and J is TRBJ2-7; no clear D. The CDR3 runs 12 residues. CDR1 and CDR2 (germline): SGHRS, YFSETQ. V was pared by 4 bases and J by 6 bases, with 11 bases between.

The count of this clone is one. This sequence joins TRBV5-6 and TRBJ1-6; 8 bases line up with TRBD1. The CDR3 covers 17 residues. V gave up 4 bases and J gave up 4 bases; unmatched junction bases: 10. The V gene's germline CDR1 is SGHDT and CDR2 YYEEEE. CDR3 DNA: TGTGCCAGCAGCCTGGGCCGGGACAGGTCATATAATTCACCCCTCCACTTT. Translation: CASSLGRDRSYNSPLHF.

The CDR3 bases are TGTGCCAGCAGCCTGAGGACAGCTTTGTACTTC. Translation: CASSLRTALYF. This chain links TRBV3-1 (or the pseudogene TRBV3-2) with TRBJ2-7; perhaps TRBD1 as D (6 bases). V lost 4 bases and J lost 12, with 13 bases in between. The length of the CDR3 is 11 residues. Germline V gene lookup returns CDR1 LGHDT and CDR2 YNNKEL (reference sequence).

The rearrangement uses TRBV6-5 and TRBJ1-2; D is perhaps TRBD1 (6 bases). The V end was cut by 6 bases, the J end by 4 bases, with 12 bases between. Germline V gene data show CDR1 as MNHEY and CDR2 as SVGAGI. This CDR3 has 13 residues. The CDR3 loop is CASSRGEGYGYTF. CDR3 DNA: TGTGCCAGCAGCAGGGGAGAAGGCTATGGCTACACCTTC.

This chain links TRBV19 with TRBJ1-6, with 7 bases fitting TRBD1. This CDR3 is built from 15 residues. From germline, CDR1 is LNHDA and CDR2 SQIVND (reference sequence). Trimming removed 5 bases from V and 6 bases from J; junction bases left unmatched: 7. CDR3 sequence: CASSPRQGFNSPLHF. For the CDR3, the DNA is TGTGCCAGTAGTCCTCGACAGGGCTTTAATTCACCCCTCCACTTT. The complete variable domain, with remaining parts taken from reference TRBV19 and TRBJ1-6, reads DGGITQSPKYLFRKEGQNVTLSCEQNLNHDAMYWYRQDPGQGLRLIYYSQIVNDFQKGDIAEGYSVSREKKESFPLTVTSAQKNPTAFYLCASSPRQGFNSPLHFGNGTRLTVT.

In this sample, this clone turned up once. The genes are TRBV19 and TRBJ1-5; 8 nucleotides match TRBD1. This CDR3 is built from 14 residues. Germline V CDR1 and CDR2: LNHDA, SQIVND (reference sequence). With 3 bases clipped from V and 9 bases from J, the junction kept 7 bases outside the gene matches. CDR3 residues: CASSMTGVPAPQHF. In DNA, the CDR3 is TGTGCCAGTAGTATGACAGGGGTACCGGCGCCCCAGCATTTT.